These 32 T cell receptor beta chains were sequenced from one sample in a study of shared clonotypes between healthy human individuals. TCRdb's table, derived via immunoSEQ multiplex PCR, lists solely in-frame clones and lacks some. Of around 510,000 clones listed, about 96% are singletons. Input material: naive CD4+ T cells sorted from blood. Subset: CD45RA+ positively selected. These receptors originate from a woman aged 25-40 years in good health.

This chain links TRBV18 with TRBJ1-5; D is ambiguous. With 3 bases removed from V and 0 bases from J, the gap between germline ends came to 15 bases. The CDR3 is 17 residues long. The V gene's germline CDR1 is KGHSH and CDR2 LQKENI. CDR3 DNA sequence: TGTGCCAGCTCACCTCGTGCCGCCAGTGATAGCAATCAGCCCCAGCATTTT. Amino acid sequence: CASSPRAASDSNQPQHF.

The rearrangement links TRBV28 to TRBJ1-5; tentative D call: TRBD1 (6 bases). V was clipped by 5 bases and J by 0 bases, with 17 bases between them. Germline V gives CDR1 MDHEN, CDR2 SYDVKM. This CDR3 comprises 17 residues. The CDR3 coding sequence is TGTGCCAGCAGTATGGACAGCCTACCGTATAGCAATCAGCCCCAGCATTTT. Encoded protein: CASSMDSLPYSNQPQHF.

V and J are TRBV10-3 and TRBJ2-3; possible D gene TRBD1, 5 bases. V was clipped by 6 bases and J by 2 bases, with 6 bases between them. The CDR3 covers 12 residues. Germline V gives CDR1 ENHRY, CDR2 SYGVKD. CDR3 nucleotide sequence: TGTGCCATCAGGGACAACACAGATACGCAGTATTTT. It is translated as CAIRDNTDTQYF.

The V gene is TRBV6-1, the J gene TRBJ1-4; no firm D call. The V gene's germline CDR1 is MNHNS and CDR2 SASEGT. The length of the CDR3 is 14 residues. Deletions cut 4 bases from V and 4 bases from J, with 10 bases between. This CDR3 reads CASSGTYFNEKLFF. CDR3 coding DNA: TGTGCCAGCAGTGGGACCTACTTTAATGAAAAACTGTTTTTT.

The chain is built from TRBV18 and TRBJ2-3; 7 bases are shared with TRBD1. Germline lookup yields CDR1 KGHSH and CDR2 LQKENI. V was pared by 1 base and J by 2 bases, with 6 bases of the junction left unmatched. This CDR3 comprises 16 residues. CDR3 in amino acids: CASSPLRDRVTDTQYF. The CDR3 bases are TGTGCCAGCTCACCACTTCGGGACAGAGTCACAGATACGCAGTATTTT.

This chain links TRBV27 with TRBJ2-4; D might be TRBD2 (5 bases). CDR1 and CDR2 from the germline V gene are MNHEY and SMNVEV (reference sequence). CDR3 length: 15 amino acids. V dropped 5 bases and J dropped 0 bases, with 11 bases sitting between them. The CDR3, as DNA: TGTGCCAGCAGTGACCTCGGAGGAGCCAAAAACATTCAGTACTTC. Protein product: CASSDLGGAKNIQYF.

This chain links TRBV15 with TRBJ1-5; D possibly corresponds to TRBD1 (5 bases). The length of the CDR3 is 13 residues. V was shortened by 0 bases and J by 5 bases, with 5 bases between the two germline ends. Per germline, CDR1 LNHNV and CDR2 YYDKDF (reference sequence). CDR3 bases: TGTGCCACCAGCAGAGAAGGGGATCAGCCCCAGCATTTT. It codes for CATSREGDQPQHF. Variable domain in full (rest from reference TRBV15 and TRBJ1-5): DAMVIQNPRYQVTQFGKPVTLSCSQTLNHNVMYWYQQKSSQAPKLLFHYYDKDFNNEADTPDNFQSRRPNTSFCFLDIRSPGLGDTAMYLCATSREGDQPQHFGDGTRLSIL.

The sample holds one count of this clone. The V gene is TRBV6-5, the J gene TRBJ2-2, with no clear D. CDR1 is MNHEY, CDR2 SVGAGI, per germline. CDR3 length: 8 residues. The germline V and J ends were trimmed by 8 bases and 9 bases, with 1 base remaining between them. The CDR3 DNA follows: TGTGCCAGCTGGGAGCTGTTTTTT. The encoded protein is CASWELFF.

The V call is TRBV28, the J call TRBJ1-2, with unresolved D. This CDR3 spans 14 amino acids. Deletions cut 5 bases from V and 6 bases from J, with 16 bases between. CDR1 MDHEN and CDR2 SYDVKM come from the germline V gene. In nucleotides, the CDR3 is TGTGCCAGCAGTCCCGCAACCCATAATGATGGCTACACCTTC. It yields the protein CASSPATHNDGYTF.

This chain links TRBV6-1 with TRBJ1-4; D is possibly TRBD1 (5 bases). The germline V gene has CDR1 MNHNS and CDR2 SASEGT. The germline V and J ends were trimmed by 6 bases and 4 bases, with 15 bases remaining between them. CDR3 length: 15 amino acids. The CDR3 sequence is CASSQPGRRNEKLFF. CDR3 nucleotide sequence: TGTGCCAGCAGCCAACCGGGACGGCGTAATGAAAAACTGTTTTTT.

V is TRBV29-1 and J is TRBJ1-2, with 9 positions matching TRBD1. The CDR3 runs to 14 residues. Looked up from germline, CDR1 is SQVTM and CDR2 is ANQGSEA. J lost 1 base, V lost 3 bases, and 3 bases had no gene match. The DNA of the CDR3 is TGCAGCGTTGAGGACAGGGGCCTTAACTATGGCTACACCTTC. Protein product: CSVEDRGLNYGYTF.

The V call is TRBV19, the J call TRBJ1-1; D is unclear. This CDR3 spans 15 amino acids. In germline, CDR1 is LNHDA, CDR2 SQIVND (reference sequence). V was cut by 9 bases and J by 1 base, with 18 bases left in between. This chain's CDR3 is CASQRSLLANTEAFF. The CDR3, as DNA: TGTGCCAGCCAACGATCCCTGCTTGCGAACACTGAAGCTTTCTTT.

This chain connects TRBV28 to TRBJ1-4; tentatively, D is TRBD1 (5 bases). Trimming took 7 bases from V and 3 from J, leaving 15 bases between them. CDR3 length: 15 amino acids. The V gene's germline CDR1 is MDHEN and CDR2 SYDVKM. This CDR3 is CASTSGAGANEKLFF. CDR3 nucleotides: TGTGCCAGCACGAGTGGGGCAGGTGCTAATGAAAAACTGTTTTTT. Using reference TRBV28 and TRBJ1-4 for the parts outside the CDR3, the full variable domain is DVKVTQSSRYLVKRTGEKVFLECVQDMDHENMFWYRQDPGLGLRLIYFSYDVKMKEKGDIPEGYSVSREKKERFSLILESASTNQTSMYLCASTSGAGANEKLFFGSGTQLSVL.

V usage is TRBV11-2 and J usage is TRBJ2-3, with no clear D. The V gene's germline CDR1 is SGHAT and CDR2 FQNNGV. Trimming removed 2 bases at V and 2 bases at J, with 8 bases between. This CDR3 has 14 residues. CDR3 residues: CASSLKVFTDTQYF. The CDR3 bases are TGTGCCAGCAGCTTAAAAGTCTTCACAGATACGCAGTATTTT.

In this sample, this clone turned up once. The chain recombines TRBV18 with TRBJ2-1; maybe TRBD2 (6 bases). Germline lookup yields CDR1 KGHSH and CDR2 LQKENI. The germline V and J ends were trimmed by 6 bases and 1 base, with 16 bases remaining between them. There are 16 residues in the CDR3. The DNA for the CDR3 is TGTGCCAGCTCGCCGCCGGGACTTCAATCCTACAATGAGCAGTTCTTC. This codes for CASSPPGLQSYNEQFF.

V gene TRBV7-8 combines with J gene TRBJ2-7, with 8 bases aligning to TRBD2. This CDR3 comprises 16 residues. V was clipped by 2 bases and J by 4 bases; unmatched bases: 10. Germline lookup yields CDR1 SGHVS and CDR2 FQNEAQ. The CDR3 DNA sequence: TGTGCCAGCAGCTTAAAGCGCGGCGGGGGGTTATACGAGCAGTACTTC. This codes for CASSLKRGGGLYEQYF.

V usage is TRBV7-8 and J usage is TRBJ2-7, with D hard to call. V was cut by 5 bases and J by 4 bases, with 15 bases left in between. This CDR3 contains 14 residues. Looked up from germline, CDR1 is SGHVS and CDR2 is FQNEAQ. The CDR3 coding sequence is TGTGCCAGCAGCCAGTCTCGGAGTCTGTACGAGCAGTACTTC. Its protein product is CASSQSRSLYEQYF. The variable domain in full, completed from reference TRBV7-8 and TRBJ2-7, reads GAGVSQSPRYKVAKRGQDVALRCDPISGHVSLFWYQQALGQGPEFLTYFQNEAQLDKSGLPSDRFFAERPEGSVSTLKIQRTQQEDSAVYLCASSQSRSLYEQYFGPGTRLTVT.

The genes are TRBV6-6 and TRBJ2-1, with D maybe TRBD1 (7 bases). V shed 10 bases and J shed 8 bases, with 27 bases lying between them. The CDR3 has 16 amino acids. CDR1 is MNHNY, CDR2 SVGAGI, per germline (reference sequence). CDR3 sequence: CATAGAGGKTRDEQFF. CDR3 sequence (DNA): TGTGCCACCGCCGGGGCAGGGGGGAAAACAAGGGATGAGCAGTTCTTC.

The V gene is TRBV7-6, the J gene TRBJ2-7, with 8 bases identical to TRBD2. The germline V gene encodes CDR1 SGHVS and CDR2 FNYEAQ. V shed 0 bases and J 5 bases; nucleotides not matched to a gene: 6. The CDR3 length is 15 residues. The CDR3 reads CASSLAFTSGNEQYF. The CDR3 DNA is TGTGCCAGCAGCTTAGCGTTCACTAGCGGTAACGAGCAGTACTTC.

This rearrangement joins TRBV5-1 to TRBJ2-1; 11 positions agree with TRBD2. With V trimmed by 3 bases and J by 12 bases, 5 bases remained unmatched. This CDR3 is 13 amino acids long. CDR1 is SGHRS and CDR2 is YFSETQ in the germline V gene. The CDR3 loop reads CASSYSSGRVQFF. The CDR3 nucleotides are TGCGCCAGCAGCTATAGTAGCGGGAGGGTGCAGTTCTTC.

This clone was found once. This chain uses TRBV27 with TRBJ1-2, with D possibly TRBD1 on 5 matching bases. CDR3 length equals 13 residues. V was shortened by 6 bases and J by 4 bases, with 12 bases between the two germline ends. The germline V gene encodes CDR1 MNHEY and CDR2 SMNVEV (reference sequence). CDR3 nucleotide sequence: TGTGCCAGCAGCGATTCGGGACTCTATGGCTACACCTTC. Translating it yields CASSDSGLYGYTF.

The V and J genes are TRBV2 and TRBJ1-1, with 10 bases identical to TRBD1. Trimming took 3 bases from V and 1 from J; bases not matched to a gene: 2. The V gene's germline CDR1 is SNHLY and CDR2 FYNNEI. The CDR3 is made up of 15 amino acids. The CDR3 loop is CASSDRDRGNTEAFF. Here the CDR3 DNA reads TGTGCCAGCAGTGACCGGGACAGGGGGAACACTGAAGCTTTCTTT.

CDR3 nucleotide sequence: TGTGCCAGTGGACTAGCGGGAGCCTACAATGAGCAGTTCTTC. It codes for CASGLAGAYNEQFF. The chain uses TRBV19 and TRBJ2-1; 13 bases are a match to TRBD2. J lost 2 bases, V lost 8 bases, and 0 bases had no gene match. Germline assignment: CDR1 LNHDA and CDR2 SQIVND (reference sequence). CDR3 length: 14 residues.

V gene TRBV23-1 combines with J gene TRBJ1-3; D possibly corresponds to TRBD1 (5 bases). TRBV23-1 is flagged as an ORF with uncertain function. The CDR3 has 17 amino acids. V was clipped by 4 bases and J by 4 bases, with 20 bases between them. For the CDR3, the DNA is TGCGCCAGCAGTCGTAAACTCCGGGACCTAACGGGAAACACCATATATTTT. This sequence encodes CASSRKLRDLTGNTIYF.

This chain uses TRBV29-1 with TRBJ2-1, with D possibly matching TRBD1 (5 bases). The V gene's germline CDR1 is SQVTM and CDR2 ANQGSEA. The CDR3 sequence is 11 residues long. Trimming pared 7 bases from V and 2 bases from J, leaving 6 bases between. In DNA form, the CDR3 reads TGCAGCGGGGGCGCCTACAATGAGCAGTTCTTC. It yields the protein CSGGAYNEQFF.

The chain is built from TRBV5-8 and TRBJ2-3, with 11 bases identical to TRBD2. This CDR3 is built from 17 residues. J was trimmed by 6 bases and V by 0 bases; bases with no gene match: 9. Germline lookup yields CDR1 SGHTS and CDR2 YDEGEE. Here the CDR3 DNA reads TGTGCCAGCAGCTTGGCACGTACTAGCGGGGGTTGGGATACGCAGTATTTT. It specifies CASSLARTSGGWDTQYF.

The chain is built from TRBV6-5 and TRBJ2-5; D is uncertain. The germline V and J ends were trimmed by 10 bases and 1 base, with 13 bases remaining between them. Germline values: CDR1 MNHEY, CDR2 SVGAGI. The CDR3 covers 13 residues. CDR3 in amino acids: CATARQIQETQYF. CDR3 nucleotides: TGTGCCACCGCAAGGCAGATCCAAGAGACCCAGTACTTC.

The genes are TRBV5-4 and TRBJ2-7; tentatively, D is TRBD1 (6 bases). The V gene lost 1 base and the J gene lost 0 bases, with 11 bases spanning the gap. Per the germline V gene, CDR1 is SGHNT and CDR2 is YYREEE (reference sequence). CDR3 size: 15 residues. CDR3 in amino acids: CASSLQAGVSYEQYF. CDR3 sequence (DNA): TGTGCCAGCAGCTTGCAGGCAGGGGTCTCCTACGAGCAGTACTTC.

This chain joins TRBV6-5 and TRBJ1-4, with unresolved D. CDR1 MNHEY and CDR2 SVGAGI come from the germline V gene. V was clipped by 2 bases and J by 5 bases, with 9 bases between them. The CDR3 contains 14 residues. This CDR3 reads CASSYVSPNEKLFF. The CDR3 DNA follows: TGTGCCAGCAGTTACGTCAGCCCGAATGAAAAACTGTTTTTT.

This clone has only one observation. The gene calls are TRBV10-2 and TRBJ2-3; 7 nucleotides align to TRBD2. Germline values: CDR1 WSHSY, CDR2 SAAADI. The ends lost 5 bases at V and 4 bases at J; junction bases unmatched: 6. The CDR3 extends over 14 amino acids. CDR3 nucleotide sequence: TGCGCCAGCAGTTTGGGCGGGAGACCAGATACGCAGTATTTT. Protein product: CASSLGGRPDTQYF.

The chain combines TRBV7-9 with TRBJ2-7; TRBD1 matches at 8 bases. J lost 2 bases, V lost 2 bases, and 2 bases had no gene match. The germline gives CDR1 SEHNR, CDR2 FQNEAQ (reference sequence). The CDR3 covers 14 residues. The CDR3 sequence is CASSLQGAAYEQYF. The CDR3, as DNA: TGTGCCAGCAGCTTACAGGGGGCAGCCTACGAGCAGTACTTC. The whole variable domain, remainder taken from reference TRBV7-9 and TRBJ2-7, is DTGVSQNPRHKITKRGQNVTFRCDPISEHNRLYWYRQTLGQGPEFLTYFQNEAQLEKSRLLSDRFSAERPKGSFSTLEIQRTEQGDSAMYLCASSLQGAAYEQYFGPGTRLTVT.

V is TRBV5-6 and J is TRBJ2-3; 7 nucleotides agree with TRBD2. The germline V gene has CDR1 SGHDT and CDR2 YYEEEE. The V gene end was trimmed by 2 bases and the J gene end by 0 bases; junction bases not matched to a gene: 9. The CDR3 has 17 residues. CDR3 sequence: CASSFDRLAVSTDTQYF. As DNA, the CDR3 is TGTGCCAGCAGCTTTGACCGCCTAGCGGTTAGCACAGATACGCAGTATTTT.